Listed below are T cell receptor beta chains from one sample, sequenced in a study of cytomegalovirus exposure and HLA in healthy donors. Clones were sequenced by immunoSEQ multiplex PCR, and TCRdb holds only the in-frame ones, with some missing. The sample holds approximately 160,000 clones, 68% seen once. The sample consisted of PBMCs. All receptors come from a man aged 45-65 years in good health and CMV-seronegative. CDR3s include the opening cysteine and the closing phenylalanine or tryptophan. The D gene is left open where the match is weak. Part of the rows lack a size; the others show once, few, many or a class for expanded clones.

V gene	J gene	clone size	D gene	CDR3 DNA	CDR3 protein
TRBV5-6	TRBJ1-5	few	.	TGTGCCAGCAGCTTGGGGGCTCGGAATCAGCCCCAGCATTTT	CASSLGARNQPQHF
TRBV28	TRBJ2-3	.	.	TGTGCCAGCCGGGGGGCCAGCACAGATACGCAGTATTTT	CASRGASTDTQYF
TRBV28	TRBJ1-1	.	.	TGTGCCAGCAGTTTATTGGGCCCTGAAGCTTTCTTT	CASSLLGPEAFF
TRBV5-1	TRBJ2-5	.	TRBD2	TGCGCCACAGCTCGGGGGGGGGCTGCAAGAGAGACCCAGTACTTC	CATARGGAARETQYF
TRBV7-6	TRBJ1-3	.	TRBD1	TGTGCCAGCAGCTTATTAGGACAGGGGCCCTCTGGAAACACCATATATTTT	CASSLLGQGPSGNTIYF
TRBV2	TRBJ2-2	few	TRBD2	TGTGCCAGCAGTGTAGCTAGCGGGGGGTTCGGGGAGCTGTTTTTT	CASSVASGGFGELFF
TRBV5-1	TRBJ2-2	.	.	TGCGCCAGCAGCCCCGCCCAGGGGAACACCGGGGAGCTGTTTTTT	CASSPAQGNTGELFF
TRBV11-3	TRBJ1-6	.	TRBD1	TGTGCCAGCAGCTTAGGTGGGGACAGGGGGGATTCACCCCTCCACTTT	CASSLGGDRGDSPLHF
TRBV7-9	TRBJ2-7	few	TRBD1	TGTGCCAGCAGCTCCCTTCCGGGACAGGGGGCTTACGAGCAGTACTTC	CASSSLPGQGAYEQYF
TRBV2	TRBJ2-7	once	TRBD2	TGTGCCAGCACTCCGGGGACTAGCGGTTACGAGCAGTACTTC	CASTPGTSGYEQYF
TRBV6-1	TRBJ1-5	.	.	TGTGCCAGCAATCAGGGGAGTATGGGCAATCAGCCCCAGCATTTT	CASNQGSMGNQPQHF
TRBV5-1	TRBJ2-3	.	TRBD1	TGCGCCAGCAGCTCGGGACAGGCCGAGCGCACAGATACGCAGTATTTT	CASSSGQAERTDTQYF
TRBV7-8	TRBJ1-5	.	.	TGTGCCAGCAGCTTAGCGTTACAGCCCCAGCATTTT	CASSLALQPQHF
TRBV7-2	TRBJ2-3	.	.	TGTGCCAGCAGCTTAGGGCTGCCTGGAGATACGCAGTATTTT	CASSLGLPGDTQYF
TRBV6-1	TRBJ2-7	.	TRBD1	TGTGCCAGCAGCCAATCCGGGACAGGGCCCTACGAGCAGTACTTC	CASSQSGTGPYEQYF
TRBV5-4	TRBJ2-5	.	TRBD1	TGTGCCAGCAGCCTCGACAGGGGCGCCCAAGAGATGACCCAGTACTTC	CASSLDRGAQEMTQYF
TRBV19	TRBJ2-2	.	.	TGTGCCAGTAGTATGTTTGGCAGCGTGAACACCGGGGAGCTGTTTTTT	CASSMFGSVNTGELFF
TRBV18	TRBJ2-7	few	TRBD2	TGTGCCAGCTCACCACAAGGCGGGGGGGCCTACGAGCAGTACTTC	CASSPQGGGAYEQYF
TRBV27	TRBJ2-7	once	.	TGTGCCAGCAGTTTAGATGAGCTCTCCTACGAGCAGTACTTC	CASSLDELSYEQYF
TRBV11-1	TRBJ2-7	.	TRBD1	TGTGCCAGCAGCTTAGCTCGAGGGACAGGGGCCTACGAGCAGTACTTC	CASSLARGTGAYEQYF
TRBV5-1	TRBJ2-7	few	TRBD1	TGCGCCAGCAGCTTGGTTTCGGACAGGGGGTTCTACGAGCAGTACTTC	CASSLVSDRGFYEQYF
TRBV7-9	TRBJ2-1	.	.	TGTGCCAGCAGCTTACCTCTCTACAATGAGCAGTTCTTC	CASSLPLYNEQFF
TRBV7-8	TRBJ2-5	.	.	TGTGCCAGCAGCTTAGTTAACAGGCCGAAAGAGACCCAGTACTTC	CASSLVNRPKETQYF
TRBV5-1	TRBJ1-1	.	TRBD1	TGCGCCAGCAGGCAGGGGGGATCAAGGACTGAAGCTTTCTTT	CASRQGGSRTEAFF
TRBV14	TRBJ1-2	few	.	TGTGCCAGCAGCCAAGCGTACAGGGCGAATGGCTACACCTTC	CASSQAYRANGYTF
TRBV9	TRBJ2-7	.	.	TGTGCCAGCAGCTTAAGACAGACCCCCTACGAGCAGTACTTC	CASSLRQTPYEQYF
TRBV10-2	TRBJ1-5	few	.	TGCGCCAGCAGTGAGTCTTGGACAGCAGATCAGCCCCAGCATTTT	CASSESWTADQPQHF
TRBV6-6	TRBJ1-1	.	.	TGTGCCAGCAGGTTGGCAGGGAACACTGAAGCTTTCTTT	CASRLAGNTEAFF
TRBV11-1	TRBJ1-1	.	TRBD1	TGTGCCAGCAGCTACCGACAGGGAAAGACTGAAGCTTTCTTT	CASSYRQGKTEAFF